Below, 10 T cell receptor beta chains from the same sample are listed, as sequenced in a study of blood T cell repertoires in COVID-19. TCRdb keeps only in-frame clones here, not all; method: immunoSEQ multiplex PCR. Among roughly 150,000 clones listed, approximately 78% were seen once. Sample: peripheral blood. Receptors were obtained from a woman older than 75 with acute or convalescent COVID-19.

For the CDR3, the DNA is TGTGCCAGCAGTTTATGGGATCCCCTTTCCCCAGCGGGAGAGGTGACCCAGTACTTC. It yields the protein CASSLWDPLSPAGEVTQYF. J is TRBJ2-5 and V is TRBV28; 8 nucleotides line up with TRBD2. V trimming: 0 bases; J trimming: 7 bases; junction bases outside the gene matches: 19. The germline V gene has CDR1 MDHEN and CDR2 SYDVKM. The CDR3 runs to 19 residues.

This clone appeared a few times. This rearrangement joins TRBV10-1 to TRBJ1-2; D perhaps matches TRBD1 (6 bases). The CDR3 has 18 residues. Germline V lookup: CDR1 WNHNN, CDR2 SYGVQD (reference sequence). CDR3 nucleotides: TGCGCTCCCCGCGCCTATACGGGACACAACCGCCCTAACTATGGCTACACCTTC. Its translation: CAPRAYTGHNRPNYGYTF.

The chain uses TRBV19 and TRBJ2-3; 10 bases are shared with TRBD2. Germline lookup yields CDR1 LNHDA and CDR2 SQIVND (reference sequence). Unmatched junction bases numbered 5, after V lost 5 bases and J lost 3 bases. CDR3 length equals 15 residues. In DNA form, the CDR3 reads TGTGCCAGTAGTTACGAAGCGGGGGGGACAGATACGCAGTATTTT. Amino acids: CASSYEAGGTDTQYF. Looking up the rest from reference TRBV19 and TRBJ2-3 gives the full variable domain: DGGITQSPKYLFRKEGQNVTLSCEQNLNHDAMYWYRQDPGQGLRLIYYSQIVNDFQKGDIAEGYSVSREKKESFPLTVTSAQKNPTAFYLCASSYEAGGTDTQYFGPGTRLTVL.

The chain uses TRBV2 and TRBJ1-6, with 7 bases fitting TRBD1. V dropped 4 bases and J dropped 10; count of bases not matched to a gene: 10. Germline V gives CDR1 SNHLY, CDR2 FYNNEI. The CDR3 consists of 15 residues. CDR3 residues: CASSGWTGIGSPLHF. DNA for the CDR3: TGTGCCAGCAGTGGGTGGACAGGCATAGGATCACCCCTCCACTTT.

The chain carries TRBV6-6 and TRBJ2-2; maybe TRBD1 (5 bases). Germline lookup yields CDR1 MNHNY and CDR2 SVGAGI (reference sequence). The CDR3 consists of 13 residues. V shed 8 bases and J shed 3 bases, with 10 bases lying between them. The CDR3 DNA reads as TGTGCCAGCGTGACAGACTACACCGGGGAGCTGTTTTTT. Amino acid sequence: CASVTDYTGELFF.

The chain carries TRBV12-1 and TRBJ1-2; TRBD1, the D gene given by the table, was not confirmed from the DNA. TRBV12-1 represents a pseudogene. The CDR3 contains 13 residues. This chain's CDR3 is CASSNQDRYGYTF. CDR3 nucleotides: TGTGCCAGCAGCAATCAGGACAGATATGGCTACACCTTC.

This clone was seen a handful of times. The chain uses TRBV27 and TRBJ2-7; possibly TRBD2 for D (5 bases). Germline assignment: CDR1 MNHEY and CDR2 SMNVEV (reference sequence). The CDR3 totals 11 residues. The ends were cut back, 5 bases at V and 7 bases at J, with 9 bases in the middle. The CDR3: CASSGSGEQYF. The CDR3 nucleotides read TGTGCCAGCAGTGGCTCGGGGGAGCAGTACTTC.

The CDR3 is CASSLHGRAGDTQYF. The CDR3 bases are TGCGCCAGCAGCTTGCACGGGAGGGCCGGAGATACGCAGTATTTT. The chain recombines TRBV5-1 with TRBJ2-3, with 8 bases that match TRBD2. The germline CDR1 and CDR2 sequences are SGHRS and YFSETQ. The CDR3 is 15 amino acids. V gave up 1 base and J gave up 5 bases; unmatched junction bases: 6. Full variable domain (missing parts from reference TRBV5-1 and TRBJ2-3): KAGVTQTPRYLIKTRGQQVTLSCSPISGHRSVSWYQQTPGQGLQFLFEYFSETQRNKGNFPGRFSGRQFSNSRSEMNVSTLELGDSALYLCASSLHGRAGDTQYFGPGTRLTVL.

The chain's CDR3 is CASSLSGGAYNEQFF. In DNA form, the CDR3 reads TGTGCCAGCAGCTTAAGCGGGGGTGCTTACAATGAGCAGTTCTTC. The gene calls are TRBV6-6 and TRBJ2-1; TRBD2 aligns across 8 bases. The germline CDR1 and CDR2 sequences are MNHNY and SVGAGI (reference sequence). The trim removed 6 bases at V and 4 bases at J, leaving 8 bases unmatched. The CDR3 consists of 15 residues.

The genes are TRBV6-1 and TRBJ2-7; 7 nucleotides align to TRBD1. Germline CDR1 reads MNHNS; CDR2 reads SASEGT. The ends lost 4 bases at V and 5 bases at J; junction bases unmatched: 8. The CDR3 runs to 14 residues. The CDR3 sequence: CASSAVRGIDEQYF. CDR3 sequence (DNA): TGTGCCAGCAGTGCAGTCAGGGGGATAGACGAGCAGTACTTC.